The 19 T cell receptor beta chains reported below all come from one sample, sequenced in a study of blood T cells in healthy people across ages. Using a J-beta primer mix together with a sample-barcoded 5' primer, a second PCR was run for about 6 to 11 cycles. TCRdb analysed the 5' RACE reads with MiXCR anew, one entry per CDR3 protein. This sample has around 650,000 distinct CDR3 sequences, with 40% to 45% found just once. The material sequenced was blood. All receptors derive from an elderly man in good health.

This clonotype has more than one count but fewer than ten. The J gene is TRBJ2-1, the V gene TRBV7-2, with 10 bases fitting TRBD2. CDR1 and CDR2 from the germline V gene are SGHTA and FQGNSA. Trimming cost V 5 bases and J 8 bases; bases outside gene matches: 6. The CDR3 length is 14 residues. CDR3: CASSLQRGGHEQFF. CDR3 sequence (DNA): TGTGCCAGCAGCCTCCAGCGGGGGGGCCATGAGCAGTTCTTC. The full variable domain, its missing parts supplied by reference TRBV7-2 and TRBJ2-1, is GAGVSQSPSNKVTEKGKDVELRCDPISGHTALYWYRQSLGQGLEFLIYFQGNSAPDKSGLPSDRFSAERTGGSVSTLTIQRTQQEDSAVYLCASSLQRGGHEQFFGPGTRLTVL.

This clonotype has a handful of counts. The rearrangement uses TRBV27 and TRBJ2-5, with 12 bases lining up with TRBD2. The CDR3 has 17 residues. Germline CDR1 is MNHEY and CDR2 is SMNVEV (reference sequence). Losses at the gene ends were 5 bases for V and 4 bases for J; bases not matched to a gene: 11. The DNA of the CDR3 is TGTGCCAGCAGTCTCCTCCCTAGCGGGGGGGCGGTAGAGACCCAGTACTTC. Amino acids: CASSLLPSGGAVETQYF.

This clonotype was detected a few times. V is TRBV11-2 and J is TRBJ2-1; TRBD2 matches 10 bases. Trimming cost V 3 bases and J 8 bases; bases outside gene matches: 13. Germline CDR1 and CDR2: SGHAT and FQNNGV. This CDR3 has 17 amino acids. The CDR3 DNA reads TGTGCCAGCAGCTTCGGCGCCAGCGGGGGGGCTAGGGATGAGCAGTTCTTC. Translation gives CASSFGASGGARDEQFF. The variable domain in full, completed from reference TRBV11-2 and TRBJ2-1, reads EAGVAQSPRYKIIEKRQSVAFWCNPISGHATLYWYQQILGQGPKLLIQFQNNGVVDDSQLPKDRFSAERLKGVDSTLKIQPAKLEDSAVYLCASSFGASGGARDEQFFGPGTRLTVL.

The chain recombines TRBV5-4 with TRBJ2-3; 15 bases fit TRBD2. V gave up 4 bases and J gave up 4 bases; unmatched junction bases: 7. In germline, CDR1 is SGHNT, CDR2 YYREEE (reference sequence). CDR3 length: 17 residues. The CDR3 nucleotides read TGTGCCAGCAGCGGCGGGACTAGCGGGGGGAGCGCAGATACGCAGTATTTT. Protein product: CASSGGTSGGSADTQYF.

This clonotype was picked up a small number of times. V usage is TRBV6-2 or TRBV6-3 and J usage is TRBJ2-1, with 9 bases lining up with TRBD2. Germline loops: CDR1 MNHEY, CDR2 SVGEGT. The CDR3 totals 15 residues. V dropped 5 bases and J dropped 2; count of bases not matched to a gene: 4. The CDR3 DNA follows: TGTGCCAGCAGTGACGTAGCGGGGGCCTACAATGAGCAGTTCTTC. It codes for CASSDVAGAYNEQFF.

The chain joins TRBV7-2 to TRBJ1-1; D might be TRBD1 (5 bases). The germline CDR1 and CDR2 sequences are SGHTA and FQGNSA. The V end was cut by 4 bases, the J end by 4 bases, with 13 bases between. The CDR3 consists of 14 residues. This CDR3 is CASSSGGGSTEAFF. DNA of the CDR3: TGTGCCAGCAGCTCCGGGGGGGGGAGCACTGAAGCTTTCTTT.

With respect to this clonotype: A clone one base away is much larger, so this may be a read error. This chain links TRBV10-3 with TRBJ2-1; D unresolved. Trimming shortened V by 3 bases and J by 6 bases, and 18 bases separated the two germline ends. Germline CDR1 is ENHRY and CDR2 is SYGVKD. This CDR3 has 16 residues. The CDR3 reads CAISDPQPPKRNEQFF. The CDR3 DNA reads TGTGCCATCAGTGACCCCCAGCCTCCTAAGCGCAATGAGCAGTTCTTC.

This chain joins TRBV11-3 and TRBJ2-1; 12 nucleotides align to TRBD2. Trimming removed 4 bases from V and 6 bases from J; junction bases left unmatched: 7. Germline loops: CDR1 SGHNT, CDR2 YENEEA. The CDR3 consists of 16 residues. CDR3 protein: CASSSRTSGTINEQFF. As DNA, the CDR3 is TGTGCCAGCAGCTCGCGGACTAGCGGGACGATCAATGAGCAGTTCTTC.

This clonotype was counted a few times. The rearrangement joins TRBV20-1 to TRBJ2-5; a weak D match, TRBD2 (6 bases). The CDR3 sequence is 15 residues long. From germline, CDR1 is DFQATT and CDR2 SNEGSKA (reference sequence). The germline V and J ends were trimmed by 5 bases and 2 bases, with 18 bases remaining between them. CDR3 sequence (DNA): TGCAGTGCTTGGGACTCCCGGACCCCACAAGAGACCCAGTACTTC. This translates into CSAWDSRTPQETQYF.

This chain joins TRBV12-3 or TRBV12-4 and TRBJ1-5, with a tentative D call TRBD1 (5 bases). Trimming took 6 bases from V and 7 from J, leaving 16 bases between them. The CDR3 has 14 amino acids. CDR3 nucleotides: TGTGCCAGCAGGTCAACAGGCGTCGGACAGCCCCAGCATTTT. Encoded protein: CASRSTGVGQPQHF.

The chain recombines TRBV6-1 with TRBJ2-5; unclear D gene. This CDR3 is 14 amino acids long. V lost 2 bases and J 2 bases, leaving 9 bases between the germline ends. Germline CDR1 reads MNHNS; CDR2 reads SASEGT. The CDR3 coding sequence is TGTGCCAGCAGTGAATGGGCCTCGCAAGAGACCCAGTACTTC. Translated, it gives CASSEWASQETQYF.

CDR3 in DNA: TGTGCCACCAGGGGGACCGGGACAGCAAACAATGAGCAGTTCTTC. Its protein is CATRGTGTANNEQFF. The V gene is TRBV24-1, the J gene TRBJ2-1, with 7 nucleotides matching TRBD1. Germline V gene lookup returns CDR1 KGHDR and CDR2 SFDVKD. The CDR3 consists of 15 residues. V was clipped by 7 bases and J by 5 bases; unmatched bases: 10.

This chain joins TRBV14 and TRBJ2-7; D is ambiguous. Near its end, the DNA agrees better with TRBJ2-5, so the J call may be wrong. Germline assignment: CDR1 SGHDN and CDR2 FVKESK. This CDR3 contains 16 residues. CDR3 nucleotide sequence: TGTGCCAGCAGCCGGGTTGGAGTGCTCCCTGGTGAGACCCAGTACTTC. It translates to CASSRVGVLPGETQYF.

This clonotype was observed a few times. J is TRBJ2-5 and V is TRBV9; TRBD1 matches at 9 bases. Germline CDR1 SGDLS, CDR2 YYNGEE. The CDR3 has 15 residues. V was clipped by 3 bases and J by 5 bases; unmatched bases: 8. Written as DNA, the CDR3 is TGTGCCAGCAGCGCAGGGACAGGGATGGTGGAGACCCAGTACTTC. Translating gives CASSAGTGMVETQYF.

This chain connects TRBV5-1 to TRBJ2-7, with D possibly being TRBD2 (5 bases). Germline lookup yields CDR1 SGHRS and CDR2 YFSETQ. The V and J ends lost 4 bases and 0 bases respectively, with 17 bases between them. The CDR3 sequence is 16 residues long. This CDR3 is CASSPGRPGSSYEQYF. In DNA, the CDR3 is TGCGCCAGCAGCCCCGGCAGGCCGGGGAGCTCCTACGAGCAGTACTTC.

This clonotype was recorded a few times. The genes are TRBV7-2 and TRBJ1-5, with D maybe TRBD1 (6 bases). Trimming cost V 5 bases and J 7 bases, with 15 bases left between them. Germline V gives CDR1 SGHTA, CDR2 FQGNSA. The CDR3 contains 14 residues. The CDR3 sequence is CASSPGGPEQPQHF. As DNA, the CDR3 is TGTGCCAGCAGCCCTGGGGGGCCGGAGCAGCCCCAGCATTTT. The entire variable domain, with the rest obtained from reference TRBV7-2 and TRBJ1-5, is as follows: GAGVSQSPSNKVTEKGKDVELRCDPISGHTALYWYRQSLGQGLEFLIYFQGNSAPDKSGLPSDRFSAERTGGSVSTLTIQRTQQEDSAVYLCASSPGGPEQPQHFGDGTRLSIL.

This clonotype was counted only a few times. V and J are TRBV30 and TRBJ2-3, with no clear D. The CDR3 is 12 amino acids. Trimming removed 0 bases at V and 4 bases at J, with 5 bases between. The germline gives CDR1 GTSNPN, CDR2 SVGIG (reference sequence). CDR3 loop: CAWSVKADTQYF. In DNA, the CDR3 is TGTGCCTGGAGTGTAAAAGCAGATACGCAGTATTTT.

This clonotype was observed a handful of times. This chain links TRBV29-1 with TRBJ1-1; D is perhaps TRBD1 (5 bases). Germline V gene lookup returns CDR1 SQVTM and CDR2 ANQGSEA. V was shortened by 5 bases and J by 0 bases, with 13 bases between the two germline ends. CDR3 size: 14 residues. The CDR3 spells CSVFQGPMNTEAFF. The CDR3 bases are TGCAGCGTTTTTCAGGGCCCCATGAACACTGAAGCTTTCTTT.

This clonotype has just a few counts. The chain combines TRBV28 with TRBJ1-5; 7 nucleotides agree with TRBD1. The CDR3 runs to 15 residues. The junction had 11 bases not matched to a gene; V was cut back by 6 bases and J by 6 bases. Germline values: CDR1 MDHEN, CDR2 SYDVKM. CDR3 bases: TGTGCCAGCAGCCCTACCCTTCAGGGGGGTCAGCCCCAGCATTTT. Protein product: CASSPTLQGGQPQHF.